These 28 T cell receptor beta chains were sequenced from one sample in a study of technical replicates of blood from several donors. Sequenced by immunoSEQ multiplex PCR; TCRdb stores in-frame clones only, minus some. The table shows approximately 77,000 clones, with approximately 94% occurring only once. Source material: T cells isolated from PBMCs. The receptors stem from a human donor in good health.

The count of this clone is one. The J gene is TRBJ1-2, the V gene TRBV27; 7 bases agree with TRBD1. Unmatched junction bases numbered 14, after V lost 5 bases and J lost 2 bases. Germline values: CDR1 MNHEY, CDR2 SMNVEV (reference sequence). The CDR3 is 17 amino acids. The CDR3 nucleotides read TGTGCCAGCAGTAAAGTTGGGACAGCGATGGGGAACTATGGCTACACCTTC. Its translation is CASSKVGTAMGNYGYTF.

The V gene is TRBV11-3, the J gene TRBJ2-3; the match to TRBD2 covers 9 bases. The CDR3 length is 17 residues. Looked up from germline, CDR1 is SGHNT and CDR2 is YENEEA. With V trimmed by 4 bases and J by 0 bases, 8 bases remained unmatched. The CDR3 reads CASSSYRLAESTDTQYF. The DNA of the CDR3 is TGTGCCAGCAGCTCGTACCGACTAGCGGAGAGCACAGATACGCAGTATTTT.

V gene TRBV7-2 combines with J gene TRBJ2-1, with 11 positions matching TRBD2. The CDR3 is 16 amino acids. V gave up 6 bases and J gave up 2 bases; unmatched junction bases: 6. From germline, CDR1 is SGHTA and CDR2 FQGNSA. The CDR3 spells CASSSKGLAAYNEQFF. The CDR3 DNA reads as TGTGCCAGCAGTAGCAAGGGACTAGCGGCCTACAATGAGCAGTTCTTC.

The CDR3 nucleotides read TGTGCCAGCAGCACGGAGGGCAGGGCAGATACGCAGTATTTT. This encodes CASSTEGRADTQYF. The chain joins TRBV5-4 to TRBJ2-3; a possible D gene is TRBD2 (6 bases). Germline values: CDR1 SGHNT, CDR2 YYREEE (reference sequence). V shed 4 bases and J shed 4 bases, with 13 bases lying between them. The CDR3 runs to 14 residues. Drawing the rest from reference TRBV5-4 and TRBJ2-3, the complete variable domain is ETGVTQSPTHLIKTRGQQVTLRCSSQSGHNTVSWYQQALGQGPQFIFQYYREEENGRGNFPPRFSGLQFPNYSSELNVNALELDDSALYLCASSTEGRADTQYFGPGTRLTVL.

The CDR3 coding sequence is TGTGCCAGCAGTCCGTACCGCATCTACTTATGGAATGAGCAGTTCTTC. Translation gives CASSPYRIYLWNEQFF. The chain combines TRBV28 with TRBJ2-1; D not certain. V was cut by 5 bases and J by 7 bases, with 21 bases left in between. The CDR3 is 16 amino acids. Germline CDR1 is MDHEN and CDR2 is SYDVKM.

This clone was recorded once. The genes are TRBV19 and TRBJ2-3; tentatively, D is TRBD2 (6 bases). Trimming stripped 3 bases from V and 2 bases from J, with 6 bases between. The CDR3 is made up of 13 amino acids. CDR1 and CDR2 from the germline V gene are LNHDA and SQIVND (reference sequence). CDR3 bases: TGTGCCAGTAGTATGGGACTCACAGATACGCAGTATTTT. Translating it yields CASSMGLTDTQYF.

The V call is TRBV4-2, the J call TRBJ1-1, with 7 nucleotides matching TRBD1. Germline CDR1 is LGHNA and CDR2 is YNFKEQ. V was pared by 4 bases and J by 11 bases, with 13 bases of the junction left unmatched. This CDR3 region has 14 residues. The CDR3 nucleotides are TGTGCCAGCAGCCGACTAATTACAGGGGAAGTGGCTTTCTTT. Translation: CASSRLITGEVAFF.

The chain links TRBV27 to TRBJ1-5, with a tentative D call TRBD1 (6 bases). Germline-derived CDR1 and CDR2 are MNHEY and SMNVEV (reference sequence). The CDR3 sequence is 14 residues long. V lost 6 bases to trimming and J lost 9 bases, with 18 bases between them. The CDR3 region has the DNA TGTGCCAGCAGCGCCGGGACAACTATTGGGCCCCAGCATTTT. It is translated as CASSAGTTIGPQHF.

This clone has only one observation. The chain joins TRBV28 to TRBJ1-2; D is perhaps TRBD1 (6 bases). Germline V CDR1 and CDR2: MDHEN, SYDVKM. V lost 2 bases and J lost 5, with 24 bases in between. The CDR3 runs 18 residues. In DNA, the CDR3 is TGTGCCAGCAGTTTAGGTAGCCAGGGGCACCTCACTTTATATGGCTACACCTTC. It is translated as CASSLGSQGHLTLYGYTF.

The chain joins TRBV10-3 to TRBJ2-1; 7 bases agree with TRBD1. Germline V CDR1 and CDR2: ENHRY, SYGVKD. This CDR3 contains 12 residues. J gave up 8 bases and V 8 bases, and 6 bases lay outside the gene matches. Written as DNA, the CDR3 is TGTGCCATCGAGGGGGCGAGCTATGAGCAGTTCTTC. It encodes CAIEGASYEQFF.

A word on this clone: A read error may account for a junction end that differs from germline. The V gene is TRBV29-1, the J gene TRBJ1-1; 11 bases fit TRBD1. Per the germline V gene, CDR1 is SQVTM and CDR2 is ANQGSEA. The CDR3 is made up of 13 amino acids. The CDR3: CSVEGQGATEAFF. CDR3 sequence (DNA): TGCAGCGTCGAAGGACAGGGGGCAACTGAAGCTTTCTTT.

This chain links TRBV27 with TRBJ2-1; D is possibly TRBD2 (7 bases). The V gene lost 7 bases and the J gene lost 5 bases, with 15 bases spanning the gap. Germline V gene data show CDR1 as MNHEY and CDR2 as SMNVEV (reference sequence). The CDR3 is 14 residues long. The CDR3 here is CASTLGGGHNEQFF. In DNA form, the CDR3 reads TGTGCCAGCACCCTAGGGGGGGGCCACAATGAGCAGTTCTTC.

J is TRBJ1-3 and V is TRBV12-5; D gene uncertain. Trimming left V 6 bases short and J 4 bases short, with 13 bases between. Per germline, CDR1 LGHNT and CDR2 FRNRAP. CDR3 length: 14 residues. Written as DNA, the CDR3 is TGTGCTAGTGGCCGGGTTAAAGTGGGAAACACCATATATTTT. Translated: CASGRVKVGNTIYF.

V usage is TRBV7-9 and J usage is TRBJ1-1; a weak D match, TRBD1 (5 bases). Germline assignment: CDR1 SEHNR and CDR2 FQNEAQ (reference sequence). V lost 2 bases, J lost 3 bases, and 16 bases lay in between. The CDR3 sequence is 16 residues long. The CDR3, as DNA: TGTGCCAGCAGCTTAAGGAGGGCACTCAGGGACACTGAAGCTTTCTTT. Translation gives CASSLRRALRDTEAFF.

The chain recombines TRBV19 with TRBJ1-5; TRBD1 matches 7 bases. Germline values: CDR1 LNHDA, CDR2 SQIVND (reference sequence). CDR3 length: 17 amino acids. Trimming at V came to 3 bases and at J to 4 bases, leaving 12 bases not matched to a gene. The CDR3: CASSIGRGKKVNQPQHF. CDR3 in DNA: TGTGCCAGTAGTATCGGCAGGGGGAAAAAGGTAAATCAGCCCCAGCATTTT.

The sample holds a few counts of this clone. The genes are TRBV4-1 and TRBJ1-1, with D unresolved. The V end lost 0 bases, the J end lost 1 base, and 6 bases lay between the germline ends. The CDR3 extends over 14 amino acids. The V gene's germline CDR1 is MGHRA and CDR2 YSYEKL. Here the CDR3 reads CASSQDAGNTEAFF. The CDR3 DNA follows: TGCGCCAGCAGCCAAGATGCGGGGAACACTGAAGCTTTCTTT.

V and J are TRBV6-5 and TRBJ2-5, with 10 bases aligning to TRBD2. V shed 2 bases and J 5 bases; nucleotides not matched to a gene: 5. This CDR3 has 15 residues. In germline, CDR1 is MNHEY, CDR2 SVGAGI. CDR3 sequence (DNA): TGTGCCAGCAGTTACCTTTCAGCGGGGGGGGAGACCCAGTACTTC. This codes for CASSYLSAGGETQYF.

The chain has TRBV7-7 and TRBJ2-3; 7 nucleotides match TRBD2. Germline-derived CDR1 and CDR2 are SSHAT and FNYEAQ (reference sequence). This CDR3 is 14 amino acids long. The V gene end was trimmed by 5 bases and the J gene end by 4 bases; junction bases not matched to a gene: 6. This CDR3 reads CASSPRLASDTQYF. In nucleotides, the CDR3 is TGTGCCAGCAGCCCTAGACTAGCTTCAGATACGCAGTATTTT.

V gene TRBV5-1 combines with J gene TRBJ2-3, with 7 bases aligning to TRBD1. The CDR3 spans 15 residues. V gave up 5 bases and J gave up 4 bases; unmatched junction bases: 10. Germline CDR1 reads SGHRS; CDR2 reads YFSETQ. CDR3 nucleotide sequence: TGCGCCAGCAGTTCAGCAGGGGGTCGGGCAGATACGCAGTATTTT. Translating gives CASSSAGGRADTQYF. Filled out from reference TRBV5-1 and TRBJ2-3, the complete variable domain reads KAGVTQTPRYLIKTRGQQVTLSCSPISGHRSVSWYQQTPGQGLQFLFEYFSETQRNKGNFPGRFSGRQFSNSRSEMNVSTLELGDSALYLCASSSAGGRADTQYFGPGTRLTVL.

This chain uses TRBV28 with TRBJ2-6; TRBD1 is a possible D gene (5 bases). V lost 3 bases and J lost 0, with 12 bases in between. Per germline, CDR1 MDHEN and CDR2 SYDVKM. This CDR3 spans 17 amino acids. This CDR3 is CASSLQGLLSGANVLTF. CDR3 in DNA: TGTGCCAGCAGTTTGCAGGGTTTACTCTCTGGGGCCAACGTCCTGACTTTC.

A single count supports this clone. This chain connects TRBV5-1 to TRBJ1-2, with D tentatively TRBD1 (5 bases). V lost 4 bases to trimming and J lost 0 bases, with 10 bases between them. The CDR3 has 14 residues. CDR1 and CDR2 (germline): SGHRS, YFSETQ. The CDR3 reads CASSPDTSNYGYTF. The CDR3, as DNA: TGCGCCAGCAGCCCGGACACCTCTAACTATGGCTACACCTTC.

The chain joins TRBV6-5 to TRBJ2-1, with 7 bases identical to TRBD2. The CDR3 runs to 15 residues. Germline values: CDR1 MNHEY, CDR2 SVGAGI. With 8 bases clipped from V and 6 bases from J, the junction kept 13 bases outside the gene matches. CDR3 DNA: TGTGCCAGCTCGGTCGGCGGGAGTTCTGGCAATGAGCAGTTCTTC. As protein: CASSVGGSSGNEQFF.

The genes are TRBV13 and TRBJ2-7; 8 bases fit TRBD2. Trimming cost V 1 base and J 4 bases; bases outside gene matches: 0. Germline V CDR1 and CDR2: PRHDT, FYEKMQ (reference sequence). The CDR3 has 13 amino acids. CDR3 region: CASSLAGGYEQYF. For the CDR3, the DNA is TGTGCCAGCAGCTTAGCGGGAGGGTACGAGCAGTACTTC.

This chain links TRBV7-9 with TRBJ2-7; D ambiguous. Trimming took 3 bases from V and 12 from J, leaving 12 bases between them. Germline loops: CDR1 SEHNR, CDR2 FQNEAQ (reference sequence). This CDR3 contains 11 residues. The CDR3 spells CASSFQAVLYF. The CDR3 DNA follows: TGTGCCAGCAGCTTCCAGGCAGTTCTGTACTTC.

The rearrangement links TRBV6-1 to TRBJ1-5; 9 nucleotides align to TRBD1. The V and J ends lost 5 bases and 6 bases, in that order; junction bases with no gene match: 2. Per germline, CDR1 MNHNS and CDR2 SASEGT. This CDR3 spans 13 amino acids. CDR3 amino acids: CASSQQGAQPQHF. CDR3 nucleotides: TGTGCCAGCAGTCAACAGGGGGCTCAGCCCCAGCATTTT.

The J gene is TRBJ1-1, the V gene TRBV6-5; weak D call: TRBD1 (6 bases). From germline, CDR1 is MNHEY and CDR2 SVGAGI. The CDR3 consists of 16 residues. Trimming took off 2 bases at V and 0 bases at J, with 13 bases between the two ends. Here the CDR3 reads CASSYDGGRLNTEAFF. CDR3 nucleotides: TGTGCCAGCAGTTACGACGGGGGGCGATTGAACACTGAAGCTTTCTTT.

The J gene is TRBJ1-2, the V gene TRBV6-6, with 9 bases matching TRBD1. Germline CDR1 reads MNHNY; CDR2 reads SVGAGI (reference sequence). The CDR3 spans 14 residues. Unmatched junction bases numbered 6, after V lost 6 bases and J lost 4 bases. CDR3 DNA sequence: TGTGCCAGCAGCCTTCGGGACAGGGCCTATGGCTACACCTTC. It encodes CASSLRDRAYGYTF.

Concerning this clone: The CDR3 end shows no conserved phenylalanine or tryptophan, and so a read error is likely. The J gene is TRBJ2-3, the V gene TRBV7-2, with D perhaps matching TRBD1 (5 bases). The germline V and J ends were trimmed by 1 base and 2 bases, with 10 bases remaining between them. This CDR3 has 15 amino acids. CDR1 is SGHTA and CDR2 is FQGNSA in the germline V gene. The CDR3 DNA sequence: TGTGCCAGCAGCTTAGGGGGCACGGACACAGATACGCAGTATCTT. Its protein is CASSLGGTDTDTQYL.